These 14 T cell receptor beta chains were all obtained from the same sample, sequenced in a study of a mutant IDH1 vaccine in newly diagnosed glioma. No antigen is known for these receptors. Here immunoSEQ multiplex PCR was the method, and the copy in TCRdb shows in-frame clones only, minus some. The sample lists about 35,000 clones; 75% to 90% were seen once. Specified time point: week 11, during vaccination. Doses consisted of 300 ug of mutant IDH1 20-mer peptide each, paired with topical imiquimod. The starting material was peripheral blood mononuclear cells (PBMCs), obtained from a glioma patient whose treatment included an IDH1 peptide vaccine. These receptors originate from a woman aged 25 to 39 with glioma. Some clones in this sample may be carry-over from other donors' samples.

This rearrangement joins TRBV6-6 to TRBJ2-1; 7 bases agree with TRBD2. V shed 5 bases and J 5 bases; nucleotides not matched to a gene: 9. Germline V gives CDR1 MNHNY, CDR2 SVGAGI (reference sequence). The CDR3 length is 15 residues. The chain's CDR3 is CASSPRGAGNNEQFF. The CDR3 DNA is TGTGCCAGCAGTCCCCGGGGAGCGGGGAACAATGAGCAGTTCTTC.

The rearrangement links TRBV7-9 to TRBJ1-4; 7 nucleotides agree with TRBD1. Germline values: CDR1 SEHNR, CDR2 FQNEAQ (reference sequence). Trimming at V came to 1 base and at J to 8 bases, leaving 1 base not matched to a gene. The CDR3 is made up of 13 amino acids. CDR3 bases: TGTGCCAGCAGCTTAGAGGGGGCCGAAAAACTGTTTTTT. Protein: CASSLEGAEKLFF.

This chain connects TRBV10-3 to TRBJ1-2; TRBD1 matches 8 bases. V lost 7 bases, J lost 6 bases, and 7 bases stayed unmatched. Germline CDR1 reads ENHRY; CDR2 reads SYGVKD. This CDR3 has 13 residues. The DNA for the CDR3 is TGTGCCATCACGGACAGGGAGTATGATGGCTACACCTTC. This sequence encodes CAITDREYDGYTF.

V and J are TRBV5-1 and TRBJ2-1; 9 nucleotides agree with TRBD2. Germline V gene data show CDR1 as SGHRS and CDR2 as YFSETQ. V shed 4 bases, J shed 0 bases, and the junction held 11 bases outside the gene matches. The CDR3 is made up of 18 amino acids. DNA of the CDR3: TGCGCCAGCAGCCCCGGGACTAGCCCCAAGGGCTCCTACAATGAGCAGTTCTTC. Translated, it gives CASSPGTSPKGSYNEQFF.

This clone was observed a handful of times. V is TRBV5-8 and J is TRBJ1-4; D ambiguous. There are 12 residues in the CDR3. Trimming took 4 bases from V and 7 from J, leaving 8 bases between them. Germline CDR1 is SGHTS and CDR2 is YDEGEE. CDR3 in DNA: TGTGCCAGCAGCGCTCGGTCTGAAAAACTGTTTTTT. This translates into CASSARSEKLFF.

The chain recombines TRBV27 with TRBJ2-7; 8 bases match TRBD1. Germline CDR1 MNHEY, CDR2 SMNVEV (reference sequence). The CDR3 is 13 amino acids. The junction had 3 bases not matched to a gene; V was cut back by 6 bases and J by 2 bases. The CDR3 DNA reads as TGTGCCAGCAGCAACAGGGGGGCCTACGAGCAGTACTTC. Protein: CASSNRGAYEQYF.

The chain carries TRBV15 and TRBJ2-5, with 8 bases that match TRBD1. The germline CDR1 and CDR2 sequences are LNHNV and YYDKDF (reference sequence). The CDR3 runs to 14 residues. The junction had 4 bases not matched to a gene; V was cut back by 4 bases and J by 3 bases. The CDR3 DNA reads as TGTGCCACCAGCATGCCGGGACAGGAAGAGACCCAGTACTTC. Its protein is CATSMPGQEETQYF. The full variable domain, its missing parts supplied by reference TRBV15 and TRBJ2-5, is DAMVIQNPRYQVTQFGKPVTLSCSQTLNHNVMYWYQQKSSQAPKLLFHYYDKDFNNEADTPDNFQSRRPNTSFCFLDIRSPGLGDTAMYLCATSMPGQEETQYFGPGTRLLVL.

The chain couples TRBV5-4 to TRBJ2-1; no clear D. The germline gives CDR1 SGHNT, CDR2 YYREEE (reference sequence). V lost 4 bases and J 5 bases, leaving 19 bases between the germline ends. This CDR3 is built from 16 residues. CDR3 nucleotide sequence: TGTGCCAGCAGCACCGAGCCTAGGAGATTACACAATGAGCAGTTCTTC. Its translation: CASSTEPRRLHNEQFF.

The chain is built from TRBV25-1 and TRBJ2-1; TRBD1 agrees at 8 bases. V shed 7 bases and J 8 bases; nucleotides not matched to a gene: 16. This CDR3 is 16 amino acids long. CDR1 MGHDK and CDR2 SYGVNS come from the germline V gene. This CDR3 is CASTWTGTFALHEQFF. The CDR3, as DNA: TGTGCCAGCACTTGGACAGGGACGTTTGCCCTCCATGAGCAGTTCTTC.

This clone was counted only a few times. The chain uses TRBV5-1 and TRBJ2-5; D not certain. Germline assignment: CDR1 SGHRS and CDR2 YFSETQ. The CDR3 loop spans 13 amino acids. The V end lost 0 bases, the J end lost 5 bases, and 8 bases lay between the germline ends. The CDR3 region is CASSLGTGETQYF. CDR3 sequence (DNA): TGCGCCAGCAGCTTGGGGACGGGCGAGACCCAGTACTTC.

This clone was observed a handful of times. The rearrangement joins TRBV2 to TRBJ1-1; D may be TRBD1 (6 bases). Germline V lookup: CDR1 SNHLY, CDR2 FYNNEI. The germline V and J ends were trimmed by 4 bases and 10 bases, with 16 bases remaining between them. The CDR3 contains 13 residues. The CDR3 sequence is CASSVGQLGGAFF. CDR3 coding DNA: TGTGCCAGCAGTGTAGGACAGCTCGGGGGAGCTTTCTTT.

This clone was seen once. The chain employs TRBV27 and TRBJ2-1, with 8 bases matching TRBD2. J gave up 1 base and V 5 bases, and 7 bases lay outside the gene matches. Germline assignment: CDR1 MNHEY and CDR2 SMNVEV (reference sequence). The CDR3 runs to 16 residues. Written as DNA, the CDR3 is TGTGCCAGCAGTAAGGCTAGCGGGCCTTCCTACAATGAGCAGTTCTTC. Its translation: CASSKASGPSYNEQFF.

This chain links TRBV4-1 with TRBJ2-2; 7 bases are a match to TRBD2. The CDR3 totals 16 residues. Germline V gene sequence: CDR1 MGHRA, CDR2 YSYEKL. Trimming removed 6 bases from V and 7 bases from J; junction bases left unmatched: 14. CDR3 bases: TGCGCCAGCAGTCTTATACCCCTCGGGAGGCACGGGGAGCTGTTTTTT. As protein: CASSLIPLGRHGELFF.

The rearrangement uses TRBV5-6 and TRBJ2-2, with a possible D match to TRBD1 (5 bases). Germline CDR1 is SGHDT and CDR2 is YYEEEE. V lost 0 bases and J 2 bases, leaving 8 bases between the germline ends. CDR3 length equals 15 residues. DNA of the CDR3: TGTGCCAGCAGCTTGGGGACACTTAACACCGGGGAGCTGTTTTTT. Its protein is CASSLGTLNTGELFF.